One and the same sample provided the 3 T cell receptor beta chains below, sequenced in a study of cytomegalovirus exposure and HLA in healthy donors. It was with 60 Vbeta and 13 Jbeta primers that the PCR ran. The table came from immunoSEQ multiplex PCR; TCRdb's copy has only in-frame clones and leaves some out. The sample has 110,000 to 150,000 clones, more than 70% seen once. Sequenced input: PBMCs. Receptor source: a woman between 35 and 50 years old in good health and CMV-seronegative.

This rearrangement joins TRBV2 to TRBJ1-4; D is undetermined. This CDR3 contains 14 residues. V lost 6 bases, J lost 0 bases, and 8 bases lay in between. From germline, CDR1 is SNHLY and CDR2 FYNNEI. The CDR3 region has the DNA TGTGCCAGCAGCTTATATTCAACTAATGAAAAACTGTTTTTT. Protein: CASSLYSTNEKLFF.

V and J are TRBV28 and TRBJ1-2; 7 bases agree with TRBD1. This CDR3 region has 15 residues. The trim removed 2 bases at V and 5 bases at J, leaving 8 bases unmatched. Germline V gene lookup returns CDR1 MDHEN and CDR2 SYDVKM. The CDR3 protein is CASSLSFDRVYGYTF. The CDR3 DNA sequence: TGTGCCAGCAGTTTAAGTTTCGACAGGGTGTATGGCTACACCTTC.

The chain has TRBV11-2 and TRBJ2-5; the D gene is possibly TRBD1 (5 bases). From germline, CDR1 is SGHAT and CDR2 FQNNGV. V lost 0 bases and J lost 5, with 13 bases in between. This CDR3 has 15 residues. This CDR3 is CASSLEVAAGETQYF. The CDR3 coding sequence is TGTGCCAGCAGCTTAGAGGTGGCAGCAGGGGAGACCCAGTACTTC.